This T cell receptor beta chain was recorded in a study of blood T cell repertoires in COVID-19. Overall study: There were acute and convalescent COVID-19 samples, and they came from the United States, Italy and Spain. From T cells, B-cell-depleted T cells, or PBMCs came the material, which was cDNA or gDNA.

Authors' analysis steps: Reference gene primer amplification gave nucleated cell count estimates. Some clones are missing from TCRdb's copy, which holds only in-frame ones; the method was immunoSEQ multiplex PCR. The V and J calls and clone size are taken from that table; D and trimming were inferred from the DNA. The sample carries 95,000 to 150,000 clones, over 70% recorded once. V was pared by 8 bases and J by 5 bases, with 11 bases of the junction left unmatched. Germline values: CDR1 SNHLY, CDR2 FYNNEI. This CDR3 is 14 amino acids long. This clone was seen more than once but under ten times. This receptor was identified in a man aged 65 to 85 with acute or convalescent COVID-19. The sequencing input was peripheral blood. V gene TRBV2 combines with J gene TRBJ2-7; 8 bases fit TRBD1. CDR3 coding DNA: TGTGCCAGCCCTTCCAGGGACAGGCTCGACGAGCAGTACTTC. Its translation: CASPSRDRLDEQYF. The complete variable domain, with remaining parts taken from reference TRBV2 and TRBJ2-7, reads EPEVTQTPSHQVTQMGQEVILRCVPISNHLYFYWYRQILGQKVEFLVSFYNNEISEKSEIFDDQFSVERPDGSNFTLKIRSTKLEDSAMYFCASPSRDRLDEQYFGPGTRLTVT.